This TCR beta chain was recovered during a study of blood T cell repertoires in COVID-19. Background on the study: The United States, Italy and Spain supplied acute and convalescent COVID-19 samples. PBMCs, B-cell-depleted T cells, or T cells were the source of the cDNA or gDNA that made up the material.

As handled by the study authors: Quantification of nucleated cells was approximated via reference gene primer amplification. Assay: immunoSEQ multiplex PCR; the TCRdb copy retains only in-frame clones and omits some. From that table come the V and J calls and clone size; the DNA was used to work out D and trimming. Of around 300,000 clones listed, roughly 89% are singletons. V was pared by 1 base and J by 1 base, with 7 bases between. There are 13 residues in the CDR3. From germline, CDR1 is SQVTM and CDR2 ANQGSEA. Only a few counts were recorded for this clone. The rearrangement uses TRBV29-1 and TRBJ1-1; D gene unclear. The sequence came from a man aged 45-60 years with acute or convalescent COVID-19. Sequenced: peripheral blood. This CDR3 reads CSVEVVSNTEAFF. CDR3 DNA: TGCAGCGTTGAAGTAGTTTCGAACACTGAAGCTTTCTTT.